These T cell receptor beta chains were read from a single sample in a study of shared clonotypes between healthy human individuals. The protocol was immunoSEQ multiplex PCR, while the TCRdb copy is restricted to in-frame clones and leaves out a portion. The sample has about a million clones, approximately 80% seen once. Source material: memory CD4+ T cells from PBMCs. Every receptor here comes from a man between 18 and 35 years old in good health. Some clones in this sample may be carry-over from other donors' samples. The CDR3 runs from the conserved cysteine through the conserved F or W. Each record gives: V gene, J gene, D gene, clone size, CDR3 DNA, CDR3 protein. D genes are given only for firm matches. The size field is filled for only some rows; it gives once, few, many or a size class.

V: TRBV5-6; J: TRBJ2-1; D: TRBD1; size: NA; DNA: TGTGCCAGCAGCTTGGCCCCCTCCCGGACAGGACAGTACAATGAGCAGTTCTTC; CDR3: CASSLAPSRTGQYNEQFF
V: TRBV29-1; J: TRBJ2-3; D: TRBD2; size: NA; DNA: TGCAGCGGGGGACTAGCGGGAACAGATACGCAGTATTTT; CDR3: CSGGLAGTDTQYF
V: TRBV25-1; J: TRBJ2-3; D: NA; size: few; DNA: TGTGCCAGCAGTGAAGGACCGAGCCATACGCAGTATTTT; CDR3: CASSEGPSHTQYF
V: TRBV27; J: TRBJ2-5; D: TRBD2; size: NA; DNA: TGTGCCAGCAGTTTGTCTAGCGGGGGGTTGGTGGCCCAGTACTTC; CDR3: CASSLSSGGLVAQYF
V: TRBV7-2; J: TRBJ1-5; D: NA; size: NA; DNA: TGTGCCAGCAGCTTAGCGCCGCGAAATCAGCCCCAGCATTTT; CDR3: CASSLAPRNQPQHF
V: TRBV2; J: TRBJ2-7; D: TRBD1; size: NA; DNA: TGTGCCAGCAGTGATGGACAGGTCGGGCAGCAGTACTTC; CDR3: CASSDGQVGQQYF
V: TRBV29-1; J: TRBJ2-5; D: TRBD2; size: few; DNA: TGCAGCGCCCTAGCGGGACAAGAGACCCAGTACTTC; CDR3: CSALAGQETQYF
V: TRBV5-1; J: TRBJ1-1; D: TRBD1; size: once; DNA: TGCGCCAGCAGCACTCCCCAGGGGGCGAGGACTGAAGCTTTCTTT; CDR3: CASSTPQGARTEAFF
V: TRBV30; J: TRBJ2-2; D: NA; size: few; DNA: TGTGCCTGGAGTGTCAACCCCCAGACAGGGGAGCTGTTTTTT; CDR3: CAWSVNPQTGELFF
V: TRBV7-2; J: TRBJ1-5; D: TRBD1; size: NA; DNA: TGTGCCAGCAGGCGGACAGGTGGGCAGCCCCAGCATTTT; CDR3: CASRRTGGQPQHF
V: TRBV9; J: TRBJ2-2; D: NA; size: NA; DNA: TGTGCCAGCAGCGTGCTCGGGTCCGGGGAGCTGTTTTTT; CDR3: CASSVLGSGELFF
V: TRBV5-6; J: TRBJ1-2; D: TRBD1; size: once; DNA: TGTGCCAGCATCCCCTGGGCAGGGGGGACATATGGCTACACCTTC; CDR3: CASIPWAGGTYGYTF
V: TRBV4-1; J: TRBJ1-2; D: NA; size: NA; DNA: TGCGCCAGCAGCCAAGATTTGCGCGGGGAAGGTCGTGATGGCTACACCTTC; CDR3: CASSQDLRGEGRDGYTF
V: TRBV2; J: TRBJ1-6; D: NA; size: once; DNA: TGTGCCAGCAGTTTGGCAGGGGTAAATTCACCCCTCCACTTT; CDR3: CASSLAGVNSPLHF
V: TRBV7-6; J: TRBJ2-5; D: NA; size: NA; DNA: TGTGCCAGCAGCCCAAGGTTGGCGGTTGAGACCCAGTACTTC; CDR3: CASSPRLAVETQYF
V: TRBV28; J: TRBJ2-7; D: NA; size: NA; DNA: TGTGCCAGCAGTCCCCCCCCGAGCTACGAGCAGTACTTC; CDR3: CASSPPPSYEQYF
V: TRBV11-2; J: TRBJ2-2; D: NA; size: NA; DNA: TGTGCCAGCGTACCCGTGGCCGGGGAGCTGTTTTTT; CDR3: CASVPVAGELFF
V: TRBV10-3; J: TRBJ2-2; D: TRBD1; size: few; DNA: TGTGCCATCAGTGATGGACAGGAAAACACCGGGGAGCTGTTTTTT; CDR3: CAISDGQENTGELFF
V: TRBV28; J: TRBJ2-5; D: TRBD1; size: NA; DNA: TGTGCCAGCAGCGAGGGACAGAGGGAGACCCAGTACTTC; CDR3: CASSEGQRETQYF
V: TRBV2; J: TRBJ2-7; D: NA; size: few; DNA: TGTGCCAGCAGTGAAGCTTACGAGCAGTACTTC; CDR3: CASSEAYEQYF
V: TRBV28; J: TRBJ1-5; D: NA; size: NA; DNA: TGTGCCACCTCAGAAGGAGGGGATCTGGCCCAGCATTTT; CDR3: CATSEGGDLAQHF
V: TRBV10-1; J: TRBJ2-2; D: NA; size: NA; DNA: TGCGCCAGCAGTGACCCGGGACCGCATTCCGGGGAGCTGTTTTTT; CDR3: CASSDPGPHSGELFF
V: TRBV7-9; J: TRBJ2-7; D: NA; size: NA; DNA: TGTGCCAGCAGCTTAGGGACCTTCTACGAGCAGTACTTC; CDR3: CASSLGTFYEQYF
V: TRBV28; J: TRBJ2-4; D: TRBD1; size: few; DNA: TGTGCCAGCAAACGGGACAGTAAAAACATTCAGTACTTC; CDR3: CASKRDSKNIQYF
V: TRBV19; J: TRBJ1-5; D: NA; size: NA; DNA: TGTGCCAGTAGTACCTCGACACATAGCAATCAGCCCCAGCATTTT; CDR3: CASSTSTHSNQPQHF
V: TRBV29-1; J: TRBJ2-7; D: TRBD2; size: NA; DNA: TGCAGCGTTGGCCCATTTAGCGGGGGTACCTACGAGCAGTACTTC; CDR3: CSVGPFSGGTYEQYF
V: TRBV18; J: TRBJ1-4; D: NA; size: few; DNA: TGTGCCAGCTCGAGCAGTGAAAAACTGTTTTTT; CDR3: CASSSSEKLFF
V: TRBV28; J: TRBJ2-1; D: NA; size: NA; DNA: TGTGCCAGCACCCTTAGCAGTTCCTCCTACAATGAGCAGTTCTTC; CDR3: CASTLSSSSYNEQFF
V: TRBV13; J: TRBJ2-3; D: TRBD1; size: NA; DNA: TGTGCCAGCAGCTTACGGACAGGGGTATCAGATACGCAGTATTTT; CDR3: CASSLRTGVSDTQYF
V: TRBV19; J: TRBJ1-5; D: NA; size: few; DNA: TGTGCCAGTAGTATAGATCGTGCCAGGGCGGTGGGTCAGCCCCAGCATTTT; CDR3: CASSIDRARAVGQPQHF
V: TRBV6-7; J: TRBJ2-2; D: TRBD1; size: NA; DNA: TGTGCCAGCAGTTCCACAGGGGACACCGGGGAGCTGTTTTTT; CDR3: CASSSTGDTGELFF
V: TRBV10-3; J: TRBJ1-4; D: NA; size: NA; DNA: TGTGCCATCAGTGGCGGAAGTCGAGTCAATGAAAAACTGTTTTTT; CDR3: CAISGGSRVNEKLFF
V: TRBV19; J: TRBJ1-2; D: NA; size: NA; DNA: TGTGCCAGTAGTCGAGGACAGTTGTATGGCTACACCTTC; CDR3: CASSRGQLYGYTF
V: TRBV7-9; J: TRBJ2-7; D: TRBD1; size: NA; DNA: TGTGCCAGCAGTCCGGGACAGTTAAGCTCCTACGAGCAGTACTTC; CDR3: CASSPGQLSSYEQYF
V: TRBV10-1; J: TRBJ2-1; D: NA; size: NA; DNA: TGCGCCAGCAGGGGACACCTTTGCAATGAGCAGTTCTTC; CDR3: CASRGHLCNEQFF
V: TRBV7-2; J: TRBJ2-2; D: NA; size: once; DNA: TGTGCCAGCAGCTTGATGACAGGATCGAACACCGGGGAGCTGTTTTTT; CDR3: CASSLMTGSNTGELFF
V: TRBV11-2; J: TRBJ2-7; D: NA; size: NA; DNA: TGTGCCAGCAGCTACCAGGGGTACGAGCAGTACTTC; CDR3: CASSYQGYEQYF
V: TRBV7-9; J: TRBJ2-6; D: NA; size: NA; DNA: TGTGCCAGCAGTCGGGGGCGCCGACCTTCTGGGGCCAACGTCCTGACTTTC; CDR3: CASSRGRRPSGANVLTF
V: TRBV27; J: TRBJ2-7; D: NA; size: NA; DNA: TGTGCCACCACCTCCCCCTACCACCCGGGCGAGCAGTACTTC; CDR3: CATTSPYHPGEQYF
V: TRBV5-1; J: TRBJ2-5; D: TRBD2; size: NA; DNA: TGCGCCAGCAGCACTAGCGGGAGGGCCAGGGAGCAGTACTTC; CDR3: CASSTSGRAREQYF
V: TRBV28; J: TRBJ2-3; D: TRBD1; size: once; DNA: TGTGCCAGCAGTCCCCCGGACAGGGGGTTAGGGACGCAGTATTTT; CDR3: CASSPPDRGLGTQYF
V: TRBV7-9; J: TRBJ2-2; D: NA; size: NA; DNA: TGTGCCAGCAGCCCCAAAACGGGACAAATCACCGGGGAGCTGTTTTTT; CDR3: CASSPKTGQITGELFF
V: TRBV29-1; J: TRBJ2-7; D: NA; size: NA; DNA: TGCAGCGTTCCGGGACCAGGGGCCTACGAGCAGTACTTC; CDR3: CSVPGPGAYEQYF
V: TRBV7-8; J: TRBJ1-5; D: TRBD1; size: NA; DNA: TGTGCCAGCAGCAGGGACAGGGGAGGGCCCCAGCATTTT; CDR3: CASSRDRGGPQHF
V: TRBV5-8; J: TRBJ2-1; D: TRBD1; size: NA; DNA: TGTGCCAGCAGTCACCGGGACAGGGGGTACAATGAGCAGTTCTTC; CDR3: CASSHRDRGYNEQFF
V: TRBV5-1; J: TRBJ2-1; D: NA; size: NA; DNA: TGCGCCAGCAGCTTGGAGGGTCCGGGGTTTTACAATGAGCAGTTCTTC; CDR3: CASSLEGPGFYNEQFF
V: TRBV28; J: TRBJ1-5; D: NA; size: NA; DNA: TGTGCCAGCAGTTTAGTTGGGGGCGCACGTCAGCCCCAGCATTTT; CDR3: CASSLVGGARQPQHF
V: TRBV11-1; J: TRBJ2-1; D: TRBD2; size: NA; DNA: TGTGCCAGCAGCCCACGAGGACTAGCGGGAGGATCCTACAATGAGCAGTTCTTC; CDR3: CASSPRGLAGGSYNEQFF
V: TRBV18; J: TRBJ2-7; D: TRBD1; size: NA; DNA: TGTGCCAGCTCCGCGGGACAGGGGGCCTACGAGCAGTACTTC; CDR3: CASSAGQGAYEQYF
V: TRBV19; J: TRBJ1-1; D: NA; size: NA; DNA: TGTGCCAGTAGTGCCGCACAGGCTCCAGTTGAAGCTTTCTTT; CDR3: CASSAAQAPVEAFF
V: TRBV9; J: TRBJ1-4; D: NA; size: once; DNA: TGTGCCAGCAGCGTAGGTGGGGGCGAGACTAATGAAAAACTGTTTTTT; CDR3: CASSVGGGETNEKLFF
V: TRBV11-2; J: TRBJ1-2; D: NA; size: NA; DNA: TGTGCCAGCAGCTTAAGGTACAGTGGCTACACCTTC; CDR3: CASSLRYSGYTF
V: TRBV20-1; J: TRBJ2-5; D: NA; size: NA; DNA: TGCAGTCCCTTTATAGAGACCCAGTACTTC; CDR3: CSPFIETQYF
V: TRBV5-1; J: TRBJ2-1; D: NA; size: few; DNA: TGCGCCAGCAACGGCCTGAATGAGCAGTTCTTC; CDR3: CASNGLNEQFF
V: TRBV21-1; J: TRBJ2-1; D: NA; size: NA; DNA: TGTGCCAGCAGCATCTGGCGGGACAGGGGGGACAATGAGCAGTTCTTC; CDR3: CASSIWRDRGDNEQFF